Sequencing of this T cell receptor (beta chain) was carried out in a study of cytomegalovirus exposure and HLA in healthy donors (dated by TCRdb to the late 2010s). About the study as a whole: According to a later analysis, the 120 or so validation repertoires were produced on the same platform as the 666 repertoires of the first cohort. To predict cytomegalovirus infection status, the study combined high-throughput TCR immunosequencing, statistical association of individual TCRs with disease status, and machine learning. The study was designed to test whether signatures of past pathogen exposure could be identified by cataloging public T cell receptors. A separate validation cohort of over 95 different subjects was used in addition to the approximately 670-subject first cohort. Broad study findings and their caveats: The study listed 164 TCR beta chains as associated with cytomegalovirus. According to the authors, the approach could potentially be generalized to other disease states and immunological phenotypes. Cytomegalovirus status was reported to be diagnosed by the classifier with high specificity and sensitivity in both the original and validation cohorts. A later analysis had no HLA typing for the validation cohort, so co-occurrence there was scored across all 110 or so repertoires. Most TCR sequences were observed very rarely across donors, whereas some public TCRs were present in many individuals. A few of the identified cytomegalovirus-associated TCR beta chains were confirmed in vitro to be specific for cytomegalovirus antigens. Subsequent analysis determined that TCRs grouped into clusters in the first cohort also showed a tendency toward co-occurrence across the 130 or so validation repertoires, and roughly 95% of cluster scores exceeded 0.

A few counts support this clone. Its recognized antigen is unknown. No per-base quality is available; no much larger clone lies one base away. Separate from the approximately 700-subject first cohort, the validation cohort of roughly 110 subjects was the group to which the donors belonged. Libraries were constructed by the immunoSEQ multiplex PCR assay. For the original study's pipeline: A statistical classification framework was built for diagnosing cytomegalovirus status from the catalog of TCR beta chain sequences. Drawn from immuneACCESS, this table holds only the in-frame rearrangements with V and J called that TCRdb kept. Clones are partly lost; checked studies trace under half to an unresolved V gene and leave the rest unexplained. The DNA was the basis for D and trimming; V, J and clone size are from that table. Across this sample there are some 220,000 clones, with around nine tenths seen only once. The top ten clonotypes cover 1% to 1.2% of the sample.

Sequenced input: PBMCs. The TCR originated in a woman aged 18-29 years in good health and CMV-seronegative.

In nucleotide form, the sequence is TGTGCCAGTAGTGTCCTATGGCGGGAGGGCCCCATCAATGAGCAGTTCTTC. Translation gives CASSVLWREGPINEQFF. The chain couples TRBV19 to TRBJ2-1, with 9 middle bases fitting TRBD2. V is trimmed back by 5 bases and J by 6 bases, and the junction contains 14 bases that no gene match accounts for. The CDR3, from cysteine to phenylalanine, totals 17 residues. The DNA shown is the 51-base CDR3, in frame from base 1. The germline V gene (reference sequence) sets CDR1 to LNHDA and CDR2 to SQIVND.